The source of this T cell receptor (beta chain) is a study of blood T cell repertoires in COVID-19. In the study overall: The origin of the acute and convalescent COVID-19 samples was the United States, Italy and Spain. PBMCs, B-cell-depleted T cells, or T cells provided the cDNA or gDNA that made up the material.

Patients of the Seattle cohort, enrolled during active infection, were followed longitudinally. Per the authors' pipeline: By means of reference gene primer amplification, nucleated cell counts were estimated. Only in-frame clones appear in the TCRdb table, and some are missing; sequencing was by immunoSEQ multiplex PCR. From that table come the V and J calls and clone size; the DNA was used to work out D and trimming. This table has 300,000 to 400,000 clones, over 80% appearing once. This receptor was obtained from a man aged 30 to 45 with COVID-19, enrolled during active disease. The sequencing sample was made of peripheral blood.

The CDR3 nucleotides are TGTGCCAGCTCCGGACTAGCGGACGGAGGCGCGCAGTACTTC. Translating it yields CASSGLADGGAQYF. The rearrangement joins TRBV18 to TRBJ2-7; TRBD2 agrees at 10 bases. Losses at the gene ends were 6 bases for V and 9 bases for J; bases not matched to a gene: 11. The V gene's germline CDR1 is KGHSH and CDR2 LQKENI. The CDR3 is 14 amino acids.